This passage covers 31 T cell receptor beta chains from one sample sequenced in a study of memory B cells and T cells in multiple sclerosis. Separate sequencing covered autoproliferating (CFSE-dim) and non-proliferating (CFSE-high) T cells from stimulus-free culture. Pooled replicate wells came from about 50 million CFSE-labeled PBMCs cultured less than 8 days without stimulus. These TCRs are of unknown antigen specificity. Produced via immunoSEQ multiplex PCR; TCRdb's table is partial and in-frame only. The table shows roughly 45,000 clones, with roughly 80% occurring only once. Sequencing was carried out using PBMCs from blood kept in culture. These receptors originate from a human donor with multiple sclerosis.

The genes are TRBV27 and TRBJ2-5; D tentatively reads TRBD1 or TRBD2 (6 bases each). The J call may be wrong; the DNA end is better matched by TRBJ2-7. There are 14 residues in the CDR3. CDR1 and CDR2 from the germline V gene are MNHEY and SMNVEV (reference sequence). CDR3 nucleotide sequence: TGTGCCAGCGGTCCTTGGGGGGCGACCTACGAGCAGTACTTC. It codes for CASGPWGATYEQYF.

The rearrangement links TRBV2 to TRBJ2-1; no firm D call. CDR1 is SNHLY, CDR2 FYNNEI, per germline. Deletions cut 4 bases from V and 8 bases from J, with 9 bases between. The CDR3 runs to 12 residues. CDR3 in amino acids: CASSVGRHEQFF. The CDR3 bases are TGTGCCAGCAGTGTGGGCAGGCATGAGCAGTTCTTC.

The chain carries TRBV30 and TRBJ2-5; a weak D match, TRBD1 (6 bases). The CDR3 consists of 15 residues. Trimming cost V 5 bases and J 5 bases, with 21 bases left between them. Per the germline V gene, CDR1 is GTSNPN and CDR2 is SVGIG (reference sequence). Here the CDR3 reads CAWAREGVPGETQYF. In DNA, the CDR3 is TGTGCCTGGGCCCGAGAGGGGGTCCCAGGGGAGACCCAGTACTTC.

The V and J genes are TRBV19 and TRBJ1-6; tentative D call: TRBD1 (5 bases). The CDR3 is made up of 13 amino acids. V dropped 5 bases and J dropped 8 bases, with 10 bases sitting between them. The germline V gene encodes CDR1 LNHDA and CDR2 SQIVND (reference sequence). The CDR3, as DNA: TGTGCCAGTAGTGCCGGCAGGGATTCACCCCTCCACTTT. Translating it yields CASSAGRDSPLHF. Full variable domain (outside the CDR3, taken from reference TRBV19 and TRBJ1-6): DGGITQSPKYLFRKEGQNVTLSCEQNLNHDAMYWYRQDPGQGLRLIYYSQIVNDFQKGDIAEGYSVSREKKESFPLTVTSAQKNPTAFYLCASSAGRDSPLHFGNGTRLTVT.

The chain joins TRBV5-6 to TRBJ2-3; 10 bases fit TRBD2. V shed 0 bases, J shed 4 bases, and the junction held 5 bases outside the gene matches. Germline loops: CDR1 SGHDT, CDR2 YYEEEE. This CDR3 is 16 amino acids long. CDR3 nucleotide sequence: TGTGCCAGCAGCTTGGTTGTGAGCGGGGGGGCAGATACGCAGTATTTT. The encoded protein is CASSLVVSGGADTQYF.

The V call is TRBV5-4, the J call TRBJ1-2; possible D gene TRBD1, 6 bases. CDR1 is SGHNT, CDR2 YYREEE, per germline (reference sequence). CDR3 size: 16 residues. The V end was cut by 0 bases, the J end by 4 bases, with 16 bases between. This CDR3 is CASSLGPGEFLYGYTF. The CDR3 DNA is TGTGCCAGCAGCTTGGGGCCAGGGGAGTTCCTCTATGGCTACACCTTC.

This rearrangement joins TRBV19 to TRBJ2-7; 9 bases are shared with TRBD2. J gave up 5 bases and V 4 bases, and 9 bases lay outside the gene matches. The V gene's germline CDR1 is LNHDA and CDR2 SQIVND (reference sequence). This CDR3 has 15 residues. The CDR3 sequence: CASSRAGTSNNEQYF. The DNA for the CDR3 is TGTGCCAGTAGTAGAGCCGGGACTAGCAACAACGAGCAGTACTTC.

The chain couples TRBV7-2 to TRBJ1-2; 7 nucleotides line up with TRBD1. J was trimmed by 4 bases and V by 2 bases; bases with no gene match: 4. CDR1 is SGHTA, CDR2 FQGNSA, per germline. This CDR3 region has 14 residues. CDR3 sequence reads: CASSLLGDSYGYTF. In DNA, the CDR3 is TGTGCCAGCAGCTTATTGGGGGACAGCTATGGCTACACCTTC.

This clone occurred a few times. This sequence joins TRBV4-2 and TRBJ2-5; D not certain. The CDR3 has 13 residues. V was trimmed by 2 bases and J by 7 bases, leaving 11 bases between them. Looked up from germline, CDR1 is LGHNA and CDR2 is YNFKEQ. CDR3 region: CASSQWAYGTQYF. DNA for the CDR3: TGTGCCAGCAGCCAATGGGCCTATGGGACCCAGTACTTC.

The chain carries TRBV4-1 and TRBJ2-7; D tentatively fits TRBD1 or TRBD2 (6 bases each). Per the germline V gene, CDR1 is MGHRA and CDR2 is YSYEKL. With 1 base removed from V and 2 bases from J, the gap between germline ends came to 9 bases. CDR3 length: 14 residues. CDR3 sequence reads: CASSQGGDTYEQYF. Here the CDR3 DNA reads TGCGCCAGCAGCCAAGGGGGGGACACCTACGAGCAGTACTTC.

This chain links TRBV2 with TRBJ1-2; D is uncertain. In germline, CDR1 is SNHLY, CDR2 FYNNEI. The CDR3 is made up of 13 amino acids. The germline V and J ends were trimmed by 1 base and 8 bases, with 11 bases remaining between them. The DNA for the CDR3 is TGTGCCAGCAGTGAAGGGCGGTCTACGGGCTACACCTTC. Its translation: CASSEGRSTGYTF.

The CDR3 region is CAWSVGGATTDTQYF. The CDR3 region has the DNA TGTGCCTGGAGTGTTGGGGGGGCAACCACAGATACGCAGTATTTT. The chain employs TRBV30 and TRBJ2-3; tentatively, D is TRBD2 (7 bases). The ends were cut back, 0 bases at V and 2 bases at J, with 12 bases in the middle. This CDR3 has 15 residues. Germline V gene data show CDR1 as GTSNPN and CDR2 as SVGIG (reference sequence). The full variable domain, with the rest looked up from reference TRBV30 and TRBJ2-3, is SQTIHQWPATLVQPVGSPLSLECTVEGTSNPNLYWYRQAAGRGLQLLFYSVGIGQISSEVPQNLSASRPQDRQFILSSKKLLLSDSGFYLCAWSVGGATTDTQYFGPGTRLTVL.

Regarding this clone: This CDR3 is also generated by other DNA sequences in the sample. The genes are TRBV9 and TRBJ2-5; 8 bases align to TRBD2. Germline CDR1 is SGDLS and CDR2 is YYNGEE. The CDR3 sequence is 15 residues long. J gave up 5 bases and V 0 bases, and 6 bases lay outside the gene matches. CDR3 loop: CASSVAGGARETQYF. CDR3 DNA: TGTGCCAGCAGCGTAGCGGGGGGGGCTCGCGAGACCCAGTACTTC.

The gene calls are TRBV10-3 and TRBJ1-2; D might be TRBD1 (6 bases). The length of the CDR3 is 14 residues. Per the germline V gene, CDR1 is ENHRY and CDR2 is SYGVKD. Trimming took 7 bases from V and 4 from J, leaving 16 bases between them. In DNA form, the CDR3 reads TGTGCCATCACCCGGGACAAAGCACGCTATGGCTACACCTTC. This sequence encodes CAITRDKARYGYTF.

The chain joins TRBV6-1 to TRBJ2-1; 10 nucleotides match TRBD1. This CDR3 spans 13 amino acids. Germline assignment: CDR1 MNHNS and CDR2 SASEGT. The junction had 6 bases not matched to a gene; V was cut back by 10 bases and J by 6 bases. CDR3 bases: TGTGCCACCCATTGGACAGGGGGCAATGAGCAGTTCTTC. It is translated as CATHWTGGNEQFF.

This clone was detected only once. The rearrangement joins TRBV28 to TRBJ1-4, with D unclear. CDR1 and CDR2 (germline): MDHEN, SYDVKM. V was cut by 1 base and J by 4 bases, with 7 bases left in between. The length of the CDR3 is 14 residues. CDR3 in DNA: TGTGCCAGCAGTTTATCACGGCTTAATGAAAAACTGTTTTTT. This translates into CASSLSRLNEKLFF. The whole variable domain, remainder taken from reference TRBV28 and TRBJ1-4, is DVKVTQSSRYLVKRTGEKVFLECVQDMDHENMFWYRQDPGLGLRLIYFSYDVKMKEKGDIPEGYSVSREKKERFSLILESASTNQTSMYLCASSLSRLNEKLFFGSGTQLSVL.

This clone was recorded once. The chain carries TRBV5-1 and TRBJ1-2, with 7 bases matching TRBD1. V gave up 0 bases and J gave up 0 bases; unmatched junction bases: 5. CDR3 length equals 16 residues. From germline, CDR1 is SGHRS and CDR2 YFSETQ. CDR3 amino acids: CASSLEGQPANYGYTF. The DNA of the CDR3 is TGCGCCAGCAGCTTGGAGGGACAGCCAGCTAACTATGGCTACACCTTC.

CDR3 nucleotide sequence: TGTGCCAGCAGTTCGACAGGGAAAGAGACCCAGTACTTC. It yields the protein CASSSTGKETQYF. The chain is built from TRBV7-9 and TRBJ2-5; 7 nucleotides line up with TRBD1. Germline assignment: CDR1 SEHNR and CDR2 FQNEAQ (reference sequence). The CDR3 spans 13 residues. J was trimmed by 3 bases and V by 6 bases; bases with no gene match: 4.

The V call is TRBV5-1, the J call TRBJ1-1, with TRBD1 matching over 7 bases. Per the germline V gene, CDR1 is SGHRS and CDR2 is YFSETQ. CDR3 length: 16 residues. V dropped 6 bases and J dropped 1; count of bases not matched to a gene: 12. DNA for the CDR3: TGCGCCAGCACCCCGAACCCGGACAGGTCGAACACTGAAGCTTTCTTT. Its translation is CASTPNPDRSNTEAFF.

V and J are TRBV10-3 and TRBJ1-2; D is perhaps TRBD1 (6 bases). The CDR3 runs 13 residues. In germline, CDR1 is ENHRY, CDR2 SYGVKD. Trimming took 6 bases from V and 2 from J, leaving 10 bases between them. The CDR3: CAISDDRNYGYTF. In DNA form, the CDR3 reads TGTGCCATCAGCGACGACAGGAACTATGGCTACACCTTC.

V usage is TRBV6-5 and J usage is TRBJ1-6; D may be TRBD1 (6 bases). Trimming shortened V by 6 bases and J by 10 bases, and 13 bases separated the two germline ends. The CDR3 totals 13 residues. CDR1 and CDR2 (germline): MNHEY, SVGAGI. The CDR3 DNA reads TGTGCCAGCAGAGGTACAGGGAGGTCACCCCTCCACTTT. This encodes CASRGTGRSPLHF.

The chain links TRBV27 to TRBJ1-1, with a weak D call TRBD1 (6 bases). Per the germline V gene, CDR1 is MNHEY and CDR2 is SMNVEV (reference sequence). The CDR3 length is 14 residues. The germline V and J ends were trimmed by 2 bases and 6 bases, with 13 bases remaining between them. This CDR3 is CASSLIGGIAEAFF. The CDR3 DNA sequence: TGTGCCAGCAGTTTAATAGGGGGTATCGCTGAAGCTTTCTTT.

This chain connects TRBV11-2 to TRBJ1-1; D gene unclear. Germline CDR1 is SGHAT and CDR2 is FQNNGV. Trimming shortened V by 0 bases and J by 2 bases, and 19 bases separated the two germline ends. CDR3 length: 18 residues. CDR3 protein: CASSLDPPGWEGNTEAFF. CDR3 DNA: TGTGCCAGCAGCTTAGACCCCCCGGGCTGGGAGGGAAACACTGAAGCTTTCTTT.

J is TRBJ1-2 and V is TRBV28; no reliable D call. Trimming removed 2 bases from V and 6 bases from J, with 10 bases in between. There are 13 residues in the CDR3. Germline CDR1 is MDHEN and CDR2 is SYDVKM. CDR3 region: CASSLGGGDGYTF. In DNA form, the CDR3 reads TGTGCCAGCAGTTTAGGTGGTGGGGATGGCTACACCTTC.

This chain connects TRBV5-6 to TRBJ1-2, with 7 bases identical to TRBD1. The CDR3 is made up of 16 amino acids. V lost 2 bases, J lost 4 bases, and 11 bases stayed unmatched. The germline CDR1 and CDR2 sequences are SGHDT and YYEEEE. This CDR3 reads CASSLTTGRTGYGYTF. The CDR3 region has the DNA TGTGCCAGCAGCTTAACGACGGGACGGACAGGCTATGGCTACACCTTC.

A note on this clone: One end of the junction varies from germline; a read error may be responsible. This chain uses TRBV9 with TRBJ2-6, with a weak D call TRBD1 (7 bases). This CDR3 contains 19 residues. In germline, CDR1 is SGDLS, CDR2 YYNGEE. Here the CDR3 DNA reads TGTGCCAGCACCTCCCGGGGGTGGACAGGTTACTCTGGGGCCAACGCCCTGACTTTC. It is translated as CASTSRGWTGYSGANALTF.

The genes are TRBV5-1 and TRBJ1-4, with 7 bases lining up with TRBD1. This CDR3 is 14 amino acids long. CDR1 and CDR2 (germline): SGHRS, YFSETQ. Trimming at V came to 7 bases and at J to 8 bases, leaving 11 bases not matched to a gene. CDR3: CASCPGTEAEKLFF. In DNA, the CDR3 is TGCGCCAGCTGCCCCGGGACAGAAGCCGAAAAACTGTTTTTT.

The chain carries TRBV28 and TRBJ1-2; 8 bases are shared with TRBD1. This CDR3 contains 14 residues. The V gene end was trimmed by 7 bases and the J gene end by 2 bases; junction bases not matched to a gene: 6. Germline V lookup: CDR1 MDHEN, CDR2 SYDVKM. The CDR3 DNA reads TGTGCCAGCACCCCGGGACAGGTGAACTATGGCTACACCTTC. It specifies CASTPGQVNYGYTF.

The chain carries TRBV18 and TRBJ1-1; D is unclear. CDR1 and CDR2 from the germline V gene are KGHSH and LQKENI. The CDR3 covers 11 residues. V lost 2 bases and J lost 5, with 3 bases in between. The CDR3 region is CASSPGTEAFF. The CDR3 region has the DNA TGTGCCAGCTCACCAGGGACTGAAGCTTTCTTT. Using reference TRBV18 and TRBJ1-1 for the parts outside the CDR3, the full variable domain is NAGVMQNPRHLVRRRGQEARLRCSPMKGHSHVYWYRQLPEEGLKFMVYLQKENIIDESGMPKERFSAEFPKEGPSILRIQQVVRGDSAAYFCASSPGTEAFFGQGTRLTVV.

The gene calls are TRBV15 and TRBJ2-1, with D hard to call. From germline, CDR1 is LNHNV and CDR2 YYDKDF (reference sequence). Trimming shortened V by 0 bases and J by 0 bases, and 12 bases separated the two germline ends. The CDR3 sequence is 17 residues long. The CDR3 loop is CATSRDIGRSSYNEQFF. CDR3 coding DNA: TGTGCCACCAGCAGAGATATAGGTCGTAGCTCCTACAATGAGCAGTTCTTC.

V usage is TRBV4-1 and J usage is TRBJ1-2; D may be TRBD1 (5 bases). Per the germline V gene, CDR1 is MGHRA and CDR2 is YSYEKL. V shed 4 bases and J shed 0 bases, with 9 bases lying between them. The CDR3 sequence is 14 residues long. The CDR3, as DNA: TGCGCCAGCAGCCGGGGCATAGCTAACTATGGCTACACCTTC. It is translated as CASSRGIANYGYTF.